Presented here are 11 T cell receptor beta chains from one specimen sequenced in a study of T cells after yellow fever vaccination. TCRdb fed the 5' RACE reads into MiXCR, producing one record per CDR3 protein. The table includes roughly 330,000 distinct CDR3 sequences, approximately 4.2% detected once. Sequenced material: PBMCs, taken 5 days after the yellow fever booster vaccination. These receptors all come from a man aged 18-30 years who received the YFV17D yellow fever vaccine.

V gene TRBV30 combines with J gene TRBJ2-5; no definite D call. The germline V gene encodes CDR1 GTSNPN and CDR2 SVGIG (reference sequence). V was shortened by 5 bases and J by 7 bases, with 14 bases between the two germline ends. This CDR3 has 12 amino acids. The CDR3 DNA reads TGTGCCTGGGGTACGGGTCGGGCGACCCAGTACTTC. It codes for CAWGTGRATQYF. The whole variable domain, filled in from reference TRBV30 and TRBJ2-5, reads SQTIHQWPATLVQPVGSPLSLECTVEGTSNPNLYWYRQAAGRGLQLLFYSVGIGQISSEVPQNLSASRPQDRQFILSSKKLLLSDSGFYLCAWGTGRATQYFGPGTRLLVL.

This clonotype was counted at least ten times. This rearrangement joins TRBV10-3 to TRBJ2-3; TRBD2 matches 8 bases. CDR3 length: 14 amino acids. The V segment lost 6 bases and the J segment 1 base; nucleotides outside the gene matches: 3. The germline CDR1 and CDR2 sequences are ENHRY and SYGVKD. Here the CDR3 reads CAISPTSGTDTQYF. The CDR3, as DNA: TGTGCCATCAGCCCGACTAGCGGCACAGATACGCAGTATTTT.

This clonotype has just a few counts. In DNA, the CDR3 is TGTGCCAGCAGCCGACAGGGGGGTTACTACGAGCAGTACTTC. Translation gives CASSRQGGYYEQYF. This rearrangement joins TRBV7-2 to TRBJ2-7; 9 nucleotides match TRBD1. Germline V gene sequence: CDR1 SGHTA, CDR2 FQGNSA. The CDR3 extends over 14 amino acids. With 5 bases clipped from V and 3 bases from J, the junction kept 5 bases outside the gene matches.

This sequence joins TRBV7-2 and TRBJ2-3; 7 positions agree with TRBD1. The junction had 1 base not matched to a gene; V was cut back by 2 bases and J by 5 bases. Germline CDR1 and CDR2: SGHTA and FQGNSA. This CDR3 has 13 amino acids. CDR3 sequence: CASSLQGEDTQYF. Here the CDR3 DNA reads TGTGCCAGCAGCTTACAGGGGGAAGATACGCAGTATTTT.

This chain uses TRBV5-1 with TRBJ2-3; TRBD2 aligns across 7 bases. V shed 7 bases and J 3 bases; nucleotides not matched to a gene: 2. CDR1 is SGHRS, CDR2 YFSETQ, per germline. The CDR3 consists of 12 residues. DNA for the CDR3: TGCGCCAGCTGGGAGGGGACAGATACGCAGTATTTT. This codes for CASWEGTDTQYF.

J is TRBJ1-5 and V is TRBV24-1, with a tentative D call TRBD1 (6 bases). Trimming took off 4 bases at V and 0 bases at J, with 12 bases between the two ends. The CDR3 contains 16 residues. The germline CDR1 and CDR2 sequences are KGHDR and SFDVKD. CDR3 nucleotides: TGTGCCACCAGTGACCCCCGGGGGGCTAGCAATCAGCCCCAGCATTTT. Translating gives CATSDPRGASNQPQHF.

This clonotype was seen a few times. CDR3 residues: CATSDLQEGPTQYF. The CDR3 DNA reads TGTGCCACCAGTGATTTGCAGGAGGGGCCGACCCAGTACTTC. The chain is built from TRBV24-1 and TRBJ2-5; tentative D call: TRBD2 (6 bases). The length of the CDR3 is 14 residues. The V and J ends lost 0 bases and 7 bases respectively, with 11 bases between them. Germline V gene sequence: CDR1 KGHDR, CDR2 SFDVKD.

The rearrangement links TRBV28 to TRBJ1-5, with TRBD1 identical over 7 bases. From germline, CDR1 is MDHEN and CDR2 SYDVKM. The CDR3 is 13 amino acids. V was clipped by 5 bases and J by 11 bases; unmatched bases: 9. Here the CDR3 reads CASSMGTVRAQHF. The CDR3 nucleotides read TGTGCCAGCAGTATGGGGACAGTGAGAGCCCAGCATTTT.

This clonotype was picked up a small number of times. In DNA form, the CDR3 reads TGTGCCAGCAGCCAAGATATCCCTACGAGGTCCTACAATGAGCAGTTCTTC. It yields the protein CASSQDIPTRSYNEQFF. The V gene is TRBV4-2, the J gene TRBJ2-1; D call uncertain. V was trimmed by 0 bases and J by 1 base, leaving 13 bases between them. This CDR3 has 17 residues. Germline CDR1 is LGHNA and CDR2 is YNFKEQ.

The J gene is TRBJ2-3, the V gene TRBV19, with 9 nucleotides matching TRBD2. Germline trimming cut 4 bases from V and 0 bases from J; bases unmatched to any gene: 11. The CDR3 loop spans 18 amino acids. The germline V gene encodes CDR1 LNHDA and CDR2 SQIVND (reference sequence). The CDR3 protein is CASSTGPYGLASTDTQYF. The CDR3 coding sequence is TGTGCCAGTAGTACTGGGCCCTATGGACTAGCGAGCACAGATACGCAGTATTTT.

This clonotype was seen many times. The chain has TRBV12-3 or TRBV12-4 and TRBJ1-4; D call uncertain. V was cut by 5 bases and J by 0 bases, with 7 bases left in between. The CDR3 contains 14 residues. CDR3 coding DNA: TGTGCCAGCAGTGCGTGGGCAACTAATGAAAAACTGTTTTTT. Its translation is CASSAWATNEKLFF.